This T cell receptor (beta chain) appears in the sequencing data of a study of T-cell reconstitution after alpha-beta-depleted transplantation in children. Whole-study findings and limits: Some patients owed their high day-60 TCRbeta diversity to surviving recipient T cells and thymic progenitors. Newly produced T cells mostly accounted for T-cell counts and diversity one year post-transplant. It was reported that alpha-beta T cells came from several hundred expanded graft clones (about two months after transplant).

Using unique molecular identifiers, the investigators prepared the TCRbeta library. TCRdb ran MiXCR on the PCR reads and lists one entry per CDR3 protein. The profile shows 25,000 to 30,000 distinct CDR3 sequences, over 15% of them singletons. As for this clonotype: Its antigen is not known.

The CDR3 has 15 residues. The germline V gene has CDR1 ENHRY and CDR2 SYGVKD. V shed 1 base and J shed 4 bases, with 14 bases lying between them. Material: PBMCs, mostly from graft donor cells, obtained 60 days after TCRalphabeta/CD19-depleted stem cell transplant. V and J are TRBV10-3 and TRBJ2-7, with D uncertain. This sequence originates from a male patient aged 2 to 10 who had a stem cell transplant for acute lymphoblastic leukemia, so the T cells may come from the graft donor. The CDR3 DNA is TGTGCCATCAGTGAGTTCCACCACGGAACGTACGAGCAGTACGTC. It specifies CAISEFHHGTYEQYV.